The T cell receptor beta chain under discussion was sequenced for a study of Tregs in tolerant kidney transplant recipients. Study findings and constraints: This study did not directly address biological reproducibility.

The protocol was immunoSEQ multiplex PCR, while the TCRdb copy is restricted to in-frame clones and leaves out a portion. The sample contains tens of thousands of clones, 84% of which appear only once. Concerning this clone itself: Its antigen is not known. This same CDR3 is encoded by further DNA sequences in the sample.

Thawed PBMCs were FACS-sorted into unstimulated CD4+CD25+CD127- regulatory T cells, CD4+CD25- non-regulatory cells, CD4 and CD8 cells. The sample consisted of CD4+ T cells from blood. The receptor was derived from a human donor in good health.

As DNA, the CDR3 is TGTGCCAGCAGCCTTGACAGTCCGGGCTACACCTTC. This translates into CASSLDSPGYTF. This sequence joins TRBV7-2 and TRBJ1-2; D is perhaps TRBD1 (5 bases). Trimming left V 5 bases short and J 8 bases short, with 12 bases between. Germline CDR1 is SGHTA and CDR2 is FQGNSA. The CDR3 is 12 amino acids.